The TCR beta chain described here comes from a study of OX40 agonist ivuxolimab in advanced cancers. Study context: Ivuxolimab was administered intravenously to patients at 0.01 to 10 mg/kg every 2 weeks. Cohort: 80% to 90% men, mean age 60, aged about 23 to 79.

CDR3 length: 17 residues. The junction had 14 bases not matched to a gene; V was cut back by 3 bases and J by 6 bases. Germline V gene lookup returns CDR1 LNHDA and CDR2 SQIVND (reference sequence). Systemic immunosuppression or autoimmune disease history was grounds to exclude patients. Some clones are missing from TCRdb's copy, which holds only in-frame ones; the method was immunoSEQ multiplex PCR. Of approximately 70,000 clones listed, more than 70% are singletons. Whole-study results and caveats: Patients with a partial response at 0.1-3.0 mg/kg had among the lowest clonal expansion.

A note on this clone: Its antigen is as yet unknown.

This receptor was obtained from an adult with an advanced solid tumor such as melanoma, head and neck, liver or kidney cancer. The chain joins TRBV19 to TRBJ2-1, with 7 bases lining up with TRBD2. The specimen comprised CD4+ or CD8+ T cells sorted from blood, sampled in a trial of the OX40 agonist ivuxolimab. The CDR3 spells CASSIGHSGSWGNEQFF. CDR3 DNA sequence: TGTGCCAGTAGTATCGGGCATAGCGGGTCTTGGGGCAATGAGCAGTTCTTC.